What follows is one T cell receptor beta chain and its context. As yet, its antigen is unknown. CDR1 is MNHNY, CDR2 SVGAGI, per germline (reference sequence). This CDR3 spans 13 amino acids. V was shortened by 5 bases and J by 5 bases, with 12 bases between the two germline ends. The data were obtained in a study of cytomegalovirus exposure and HLA in healthy donors. Method: immunoSEQ multiplex PCR; TCRdb's copy keeps in-frame clones and lacks some. This table has a few hundred thousand clones, over 75% appearing once. Study-wide results and limits: Listed as cytomegalovirus-associated were approximately 160 TCR beta chains. While the bulk of TCR sequences proved rare, some public TCRs turned up in many donors. First-cohort TCR clusters tended to co-occur in the roughly 120 validation repertoires, a later analysis found.

This chain uses TRBV6-6 with TRBJ2-5; D not resolved. Sample: PBMCs. The sequence was obtained from a man aged 18 to 29 in good health and CMV-seropositive. The DNA of the CDR3 is TGTGCCAGCAGTACCCTAAATGCGGAGACCCAGTACTTC. It codes for CASSTLNAETQYF.